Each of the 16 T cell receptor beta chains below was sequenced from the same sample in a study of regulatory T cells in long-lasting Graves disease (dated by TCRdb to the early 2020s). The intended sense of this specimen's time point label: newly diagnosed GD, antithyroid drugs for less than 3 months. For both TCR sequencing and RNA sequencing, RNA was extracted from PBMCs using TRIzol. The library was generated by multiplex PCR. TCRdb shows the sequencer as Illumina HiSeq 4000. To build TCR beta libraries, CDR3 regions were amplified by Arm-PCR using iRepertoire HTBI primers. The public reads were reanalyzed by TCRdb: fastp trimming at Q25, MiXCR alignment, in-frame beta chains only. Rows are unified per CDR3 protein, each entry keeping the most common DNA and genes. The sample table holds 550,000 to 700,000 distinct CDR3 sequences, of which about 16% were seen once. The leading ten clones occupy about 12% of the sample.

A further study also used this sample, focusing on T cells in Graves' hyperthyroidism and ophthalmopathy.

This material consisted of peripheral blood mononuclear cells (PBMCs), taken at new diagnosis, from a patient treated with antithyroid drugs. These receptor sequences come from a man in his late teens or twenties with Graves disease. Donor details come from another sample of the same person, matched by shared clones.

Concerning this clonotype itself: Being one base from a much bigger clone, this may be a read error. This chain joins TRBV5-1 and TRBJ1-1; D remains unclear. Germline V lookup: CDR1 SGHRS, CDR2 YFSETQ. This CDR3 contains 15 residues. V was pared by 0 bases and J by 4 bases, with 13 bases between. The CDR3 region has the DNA TGCGCCAGCAGCTTGGGGTACGGAGCGAGCACTGAAGCTTTCTTT. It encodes CASSLGYGASTEAFF.

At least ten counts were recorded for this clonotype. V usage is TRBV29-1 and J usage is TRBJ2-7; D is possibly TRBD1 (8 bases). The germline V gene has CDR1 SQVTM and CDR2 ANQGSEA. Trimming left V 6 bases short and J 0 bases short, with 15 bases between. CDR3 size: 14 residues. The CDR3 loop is CSVETGEGSYEQYF. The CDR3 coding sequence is TGCAGCGTAGAGACAGGGGAGGGCTCCTACGAGCAGTACTTC.

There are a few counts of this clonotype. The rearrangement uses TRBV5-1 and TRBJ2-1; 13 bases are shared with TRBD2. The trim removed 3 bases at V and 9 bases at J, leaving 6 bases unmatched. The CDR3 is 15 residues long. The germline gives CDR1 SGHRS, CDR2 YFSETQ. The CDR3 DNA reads TGCGCCAGCAGCTACGGGACTAGCGGGACGGGTGAGCAGTTCTTC. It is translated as CASSYGTSGTGEQFF.

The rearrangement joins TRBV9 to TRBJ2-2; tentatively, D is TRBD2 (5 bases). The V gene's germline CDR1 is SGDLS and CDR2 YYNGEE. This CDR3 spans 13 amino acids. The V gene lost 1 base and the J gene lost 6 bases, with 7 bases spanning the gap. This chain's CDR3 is CASSVSSPGELFF. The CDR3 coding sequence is TGTGCCAGCAGCGTATCTAGCCCCGGGGAGCTGTTTTTT.

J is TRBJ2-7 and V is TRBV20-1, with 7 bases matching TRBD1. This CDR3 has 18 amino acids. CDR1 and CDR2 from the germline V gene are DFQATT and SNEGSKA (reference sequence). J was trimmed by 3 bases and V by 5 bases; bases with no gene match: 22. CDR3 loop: CSAGSFLGTANPIYEQYF. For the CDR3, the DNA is TGCAGTGCTGGGAGTTTCCTCGGGACAGCCAACCCGATCTACGAGCAGTACTTC.

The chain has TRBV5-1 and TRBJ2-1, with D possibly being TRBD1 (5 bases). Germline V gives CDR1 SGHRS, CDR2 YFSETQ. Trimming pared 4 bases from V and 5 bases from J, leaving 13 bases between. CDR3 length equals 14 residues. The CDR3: CASSPQGLDNEQFF. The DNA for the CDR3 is TGCGCCAGCAGCCCCCAGGGCCTAGACAATGAGCAGTTCTTC.

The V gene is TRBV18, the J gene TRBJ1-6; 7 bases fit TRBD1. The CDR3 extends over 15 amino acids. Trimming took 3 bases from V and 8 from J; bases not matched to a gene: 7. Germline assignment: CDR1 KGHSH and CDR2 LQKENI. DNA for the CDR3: TGTGCCAGCTCACCTTTGGGGACAGTCTATTCACCCCTCCACTTT. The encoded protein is CASSPLGTVYSPLHF. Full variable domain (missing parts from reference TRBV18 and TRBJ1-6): NAGVMQNPRHLVRRRGQEARLRCSPMKGHSHVYWYRQLPEEGLKFMVYLQKENIIDESGMPKERFSAEFPKEGPSILRIQQVVRGDSAAYFCASSPLGTVYSPLHFGNGTRLTVT.

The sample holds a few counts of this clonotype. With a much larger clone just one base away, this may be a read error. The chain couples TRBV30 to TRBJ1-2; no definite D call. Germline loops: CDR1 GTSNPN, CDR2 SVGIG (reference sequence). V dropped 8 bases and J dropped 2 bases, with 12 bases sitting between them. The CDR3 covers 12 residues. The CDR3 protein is CARRSGNYGYTF. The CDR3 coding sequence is TGTGCCCGGCGAAGCGGGAACTATGGCTACACCTTC.

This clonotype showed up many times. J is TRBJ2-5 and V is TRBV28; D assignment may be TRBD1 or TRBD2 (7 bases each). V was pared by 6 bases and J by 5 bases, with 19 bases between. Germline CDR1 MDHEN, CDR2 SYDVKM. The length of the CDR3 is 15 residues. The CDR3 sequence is CASSQPAGGGETQYF. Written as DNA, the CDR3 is TGTGCCAGCAGCCAACCTGCAGGGGGGGGGGAGACCCAGTACTTC.

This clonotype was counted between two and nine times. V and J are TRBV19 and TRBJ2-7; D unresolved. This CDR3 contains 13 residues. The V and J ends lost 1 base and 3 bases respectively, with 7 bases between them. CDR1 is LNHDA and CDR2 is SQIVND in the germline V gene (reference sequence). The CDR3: CASSIGLSYEQYF. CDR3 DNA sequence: TGTGCCAGTAGTATAGGATTAAGCTACGAGCAGTACTTC. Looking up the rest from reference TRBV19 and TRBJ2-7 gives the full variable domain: DGGITQSPKYLFRKEGQNVTLSCEQNLNHDAMYWYRQDPGQGLRLIYYSQIVNDFQKGDIAEGYSVSREKKESFPLTVTSAQKNPTAFYLCASSIGLSYEQYFGPGTRLTVT.

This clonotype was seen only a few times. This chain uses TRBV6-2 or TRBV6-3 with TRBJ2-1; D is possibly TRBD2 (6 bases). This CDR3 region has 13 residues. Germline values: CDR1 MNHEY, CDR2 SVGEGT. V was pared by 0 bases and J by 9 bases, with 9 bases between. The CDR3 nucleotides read TGTGCCAGCAGTTACTCGGAGGGGAGTGAGCAGTTCTTC. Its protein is CASSYSEGSEQFF.

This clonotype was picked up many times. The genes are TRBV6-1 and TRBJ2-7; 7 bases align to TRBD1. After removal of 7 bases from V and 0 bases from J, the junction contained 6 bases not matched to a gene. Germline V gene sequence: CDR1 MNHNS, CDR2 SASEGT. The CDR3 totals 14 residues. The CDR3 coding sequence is TGTGCCAGCACCTTGGGACAGAGCTCCTACGAGCAGTACTTC. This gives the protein CASTLGQSSYEQYF.

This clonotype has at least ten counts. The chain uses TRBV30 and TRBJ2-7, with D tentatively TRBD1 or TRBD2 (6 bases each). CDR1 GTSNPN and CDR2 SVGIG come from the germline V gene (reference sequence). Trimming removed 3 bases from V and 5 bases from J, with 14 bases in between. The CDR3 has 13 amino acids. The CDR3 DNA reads TGTGCCTGGAGCTGGGGGGCTTCTGACGAGCAGTACTTC. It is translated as CAWSWGASDEQYF.

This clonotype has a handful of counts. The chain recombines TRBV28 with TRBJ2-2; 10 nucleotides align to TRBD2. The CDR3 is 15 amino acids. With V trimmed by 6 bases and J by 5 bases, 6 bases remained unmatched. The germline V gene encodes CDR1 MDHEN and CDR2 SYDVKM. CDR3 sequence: CASSLSGRPTGELFF. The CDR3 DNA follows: TGTGCCAGCAGCCTTAGCGGGAGGCCTACCGGGGAGCTGTTTTTT.

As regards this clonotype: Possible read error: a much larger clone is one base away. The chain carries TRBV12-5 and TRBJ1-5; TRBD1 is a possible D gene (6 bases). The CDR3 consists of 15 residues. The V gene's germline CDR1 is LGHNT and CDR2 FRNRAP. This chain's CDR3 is CASGGTGFRNQPRHF. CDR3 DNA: TGTGCTAGTGGTGGCACAGGGTTCCGCAATCAGCCCCGGCATTTT.

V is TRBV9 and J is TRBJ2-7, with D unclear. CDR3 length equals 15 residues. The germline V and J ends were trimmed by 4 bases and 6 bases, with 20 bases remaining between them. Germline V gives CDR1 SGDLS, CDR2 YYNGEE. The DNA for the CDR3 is TGTGCCAGCAGCCTCCGGCCCCAGTCCGTTCGCGAGCAGTACTTC. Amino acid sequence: CASSLRPQSVREQYF.